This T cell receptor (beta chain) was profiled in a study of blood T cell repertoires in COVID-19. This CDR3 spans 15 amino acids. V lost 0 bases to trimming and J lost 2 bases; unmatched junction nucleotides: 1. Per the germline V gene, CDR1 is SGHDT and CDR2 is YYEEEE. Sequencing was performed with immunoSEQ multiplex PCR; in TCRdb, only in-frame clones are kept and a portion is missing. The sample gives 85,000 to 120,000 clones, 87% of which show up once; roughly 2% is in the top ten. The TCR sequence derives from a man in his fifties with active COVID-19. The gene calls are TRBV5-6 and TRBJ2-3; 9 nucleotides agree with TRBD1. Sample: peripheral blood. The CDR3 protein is CASSLEQGATDTQYF. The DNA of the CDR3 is TGTGCCAGCAGCTTGGAACAGGGGGCCACAGATACGCAGTATTTT.